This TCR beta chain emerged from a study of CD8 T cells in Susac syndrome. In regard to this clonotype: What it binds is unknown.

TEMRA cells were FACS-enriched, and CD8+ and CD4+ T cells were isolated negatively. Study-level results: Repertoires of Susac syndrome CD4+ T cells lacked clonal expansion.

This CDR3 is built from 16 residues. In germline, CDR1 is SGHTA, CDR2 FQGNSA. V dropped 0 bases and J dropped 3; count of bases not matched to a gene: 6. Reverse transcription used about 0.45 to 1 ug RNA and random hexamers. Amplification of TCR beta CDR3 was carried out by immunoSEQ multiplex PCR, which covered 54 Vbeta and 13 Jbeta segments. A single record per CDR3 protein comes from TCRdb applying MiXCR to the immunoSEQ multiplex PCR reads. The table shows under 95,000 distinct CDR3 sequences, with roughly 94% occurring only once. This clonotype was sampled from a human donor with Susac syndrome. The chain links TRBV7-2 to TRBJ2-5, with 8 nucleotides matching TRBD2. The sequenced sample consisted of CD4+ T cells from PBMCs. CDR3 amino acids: CASSLALSGGEETQYF. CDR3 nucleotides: TGTGCCAGCAGCTTAGCGCTCAGCGGGGGTGAAGAGACCCAGTACTTC.